The clone carrying this T cell receptor beta chain was seen only a few times. Its antigen is unknown. The length of the CDR3 is 15 residues. The germline V gene encodes CDR1 MGHDK and CDR2 SYGVNS. The ends were cut back, 5 bases at V and 0 bases at J, with 11 bases in the middle. Primed by a sample-barcoded 5' primer and a J-beta primer mix, a second PCR proceeded for about 7 to 11 cycles. Each cDNA molecule, via a template-switch adaptor with 12 random nucleotides, was tagged. In TCRdb, the 5' RACE reads were re-called with MiXCR into one record per CDR3 protein. The sample includes some 670,000 distinct CDR3 sequences, approximately 52% of them seen just once. The data derive from a study of blood T cells in healthy people across ages. Study-level findings and limits: The fall in TCR beta diversity per million T cells was roughly linear with age.

This chain joins TRBV25-1 and TRBJ2-1, with D possibly matching TRBD2 (6 bases). Sequencing was done on a sample of blood. The clonotype originates from a woman at least 80 years old in good health. This chain's CDR3 is CASSSLASSYNEQFF. The CDR3 DNA is TGTGCCAGCAGTTCCCTAGCGAGCTCCTACAATGAGCAGTTCTTC.